A single T cell receptor beta chain is shown here with its context. Its antigen is still unknown. The data derive from a study of identical twins. General study findings and limits: Potential partial confounding of zero-insertion analyses by invariant MAIT and iNKT cells was noted.

Germline loops: CDR1 DFQATT, CDR2 SNEGSKA (reference sequence). V gave up 5 bases and J gave up 9 bases; unmatched junction bases: 13. CDR3 size: 15 residues. Each CDR3 protein is one row after TCRdb ran MiXCR on the 5' RACE reads. Here the sample spans around 200,000 distinct CDR3 sequences, roughly 9.4% being singletons. The sequencing input was memory (CD45RO+) T cells sorted from blood. The chain joins TRBV20-1 to TRBJ2-1, with TRBD1 matching over 10 bases. The sequence was obtained from a young woman in good health. This chain's CDR3 is CSAETRDRGDSEQFF. The CDR3 DNA follows: TGCAGTGCTGAAACCCGGGACAGGGGAGACAGTGAGCAGTTCTTC.